The 16 T cell receptor beta chains listed next were all sequenced from one sample in a study of shared clonotypes between healthy human individuals. Produced via immunoSEQ multiplex PCR; TCRdb's table is partial and in-frame only. The sample lists roughly 96,000 clones, approximately 51% occurring once. The specimen was PBMCs. The receptor set was obtained from a woman in her thirties or forties in good health. Some clones in this sample may be carry-over from other donors' samples.

The V and J genes are TRBV6-4 and TRBJ2-2; 10 bases line up with TRBD1. The CDR3 covers 15 residues. Looked up from germline, CDR1 is MRHNA and CDR2 is SNTAGT. J was trimmed by 4 bases and V by 3 bases; bases with no gene match: 2. In nucleotides, the CDR3 is TGTGCCAGCAGTGAAAGACAGGGGGCCACCGGGGAGCTGTTTTTT. Translation: CASSERQGATGELFF.

This clone was detected many times. Other DNA sequences in this specimen translate into the identical CDR3. This chain links TRBV28 with TRBJ2-7; D might be TRBD1 (6 bases). The germline gives CDR1 MDHEN, CDR2 SYDVKM. CDR3 length equals 14 residues. V shed 5 bases and J shed 2 bases, with 13 bases lying between them. The CDR3 spells CASSRIRGPYEQYF. The CDR3 nucleotides read TGTGCCAGCAGTAGGATCAGGGGACCCTACGAGCAGTACTTC.

The rearrangement links TRBV28 to TRBJ2-7, with a weak D call TRBD2 (6 bases). The ends were cut back, 7 bases at V and 4 bases at J, with 17 bases in the middle. In germline, CDR1 is MDHEN, CDR2 SYDVKM. The CDR3 runs 14 residues. This CDR3 is CASKGTRTPYEQYF. The CDR3 region has the DNA TGTGCCAGCAAAGGGACTCGGACTCCTTACGAGCAGTACTTC.

The rearrangement uses TRBV10-3 and TRBJ2-5; TRBD2 matches at 8 bases. Germline V gene sequence: CDR1 ENHRY, CDR2 SYGVKD. The CDR3 has 14 amino acids. J was trimmed by 1 base and V by 7 bases; bases with no gene match: 5. Here the CDR3 reads CAIMSAGVQETQYF. CDR3 in DNA: TGTGCCATCATGTCAGCGGGAGTCCAAGAGACCCAGTACTTC.

The gene calls are TRBV6-5 and TRBJ2-5; 11 bases fit TRBD2. There are 14 residues in the CDR3. Germline CDR1 is MNHEY and CDR2 is SVGAGI. The V segment lost 6 bases and the J segment 5 bases; nucleotides outside the gene matches: 5. Written as DNA, the CDR3 is TGTGCCAGCAGCCTAGCGGGAGGTGGGGAGACCCAGTACTTC. This translates into CASSLAGGGETQYF.

V is TRBV7-2 and J is TRBJ2-7; 11 bases are shared with TRBD2. The V and J ends lost 8 bases and 2 bases, in that order; junction bases with no gene match: 5. This CDR3 spans 14 amino acids. CDR1 and CDR2 (germline): SGHTA, FQGNSA. In DNA form, the CDR3 reads TGTGCCAGCGGCGGGACTAGCGGCCCCTACGAGCAGTACTTC. Translating gives CASGGTSGPYEQYF.

Details on this clone: A read error is the likely source, as a far larger clone sits one nucleotide away. The same CDR3 also results from other DNA sequences found in this sample. The chain has TRBV5-1 and TRBJ2-7; 13 bases agree with TRBD2. Germline V CDR1 and CDR2: SGHRS, YFSETQ. The CDR3 length is 15 residues. The CDR3 region is CASSTGTSGTYEQYF. The CDR3 nucleotides read TGCGCCAGCAGCACCGGGACTAGCGGGACCTATGAGCAGTACTTC.

The gene calls are TRBV29-1 and TRBJ2-7; the match to TRBD1 covers 7 bases. Germline values: CDR1 SQVTM, CDR2 ANQGSEA. The CDR3 is 13 residues long. Trimming at V came to 5 bases and at J to 0 bases, leaving 4 bases not matched to a gene. CDR3 nucleotides: TGCAGCGTTCGGGGACAGTCCTCCTACGAGCAGTACTTC. Its protein product is CSVRGQSSYEQYF.

V and J are TRBV9 and TRBJ1-3; D unclear. From germline, CDR1 is SGDLS and CDR2 YYNGEE. V gave up 0 bases and J gave up 0 bases, with 10 bases separating them. The length of the CDR3 is 16 residues. The CDR3 nucleotides are TGTGCCAGCAGCGTAGCTGCGCAAAACTCTGGAAACACCATATATTTT. As protein: CASSVAAQNSGNTIYF.

The chain links TRBV7-6 to TRBJ2-6, with TRBD2 matching over 12 bases. After removal of 5 bases from V and 0 bases from J, the junction contained 11 bases not matched to a gene. Germline V CDR1 and CDR2: SGHVS, FNYEAQ. The CDR3 extends over 20 amino acids. The CDR3 DNA is TGTGCCAGCAGCCCAAACCTTGGACTAGCGGGACCCTCTGGGGCCAACGTCCTGACTTTC. Its translation: CASSPNLGLAGPSGANVLTF. The full variable domain, rest sourced from reference TRBV7-6 and TRBJ2-6, is GAGVSQSPRYKVTKRGQDVALRCDPISGHVSLYWYRQALGQGPEFLTYFNYEAQQDKSGLPNDRFSAERPEGSISTLTIQRTEQRDSAMYRCASSPNLGLAGPSGANVLTFGAGSRLTVL.

The genes are TRBV29-1 and TRBJ1-1; a weak D match, TRBD1 (6 bases). The CDR3 length is 12 residues. The V end lost 7 bases, the J end lost 0 bases, and 9 bases lay between the germline ends. Germline V gene lookup returns CDR1 SQVTM and CDR2 ANQGSEA. DNA for the CDR3: TGCAGCGCCGGACAGATGAACACTGAAGCTTTCTTT. It yields the protein CSAGQMNTEAFF. The full variable domain, in which reference TRBV29-1 and TRBJ1-1 provide the parts outside the CDR3, is SAVISQKPSRDICQRGTSLTIQCQVDSQVTMMFWYRQQPGQSLTLIATANQGSEATYESGFVIDKFPISRPNLTFSTLTVSNMSPEDSSIYLCSAGQMNTEAFFGQGTRLTVV.

Many counts were recorded for this clone. The CDR3 DNA is TGTGCCAGCAGTGTAACAGCGGTATACAATGAGCAGTTCTTC. Amino acid sequence: CASSVTAVYNEQFF. This sequence joins TRBV25-1 and TRBJ2-1, with D tentatively TRBD2 (5 bases). CDR1 is MGHDK and CDR2 is SYGVNS in the germline V gene. The CDR3 spans 14 residues. The V gene lost 4 bases and the J gene lost 4 bases, with 11 bases spanning the gap.

The sample holds many counts of this clone. A read error may account for a junction end that differs from germline. V usage is TRBV15 and J usage is TRBJ1-4; TRBD1 is a possible D gene (5 bases). Germline loops: CDR1 LNHNV, CDR2 YYDKDF (reference sequence). The CDR3 extends over 13 amino acids. CDR3: CATTQGTNEKLFF. Here the CDR3 DNA reads TGTGCCACCACCCAAGGGACTAATGAAAAGCTGTTTTTT.

The chain uses TRBV2 and TRBJ2-6, with D possibly TRBD1 on 6 matching bases. The CDR3 covers 14 residues. Germline CDR1 reads SNHLY; CDR2 reads FYNNEI. The germline V and J ends were trimmed by 4 bases and 6 bases, with 10 bases remaining between them. This CDR3 is CASSVDRSANVLTF. In nucleotides, the CDR3 is TGTGCCAGCAGTGTCGACAGGTCGGCCAACGTCCTGACTTTC.

The rearrangement links TRBV27 to TRBJ2-7; no definite D call. Germline V gives CDR1 MNHEY, CDR2 SMNVEV (reference sequence). This CDR3 comprises 11 residues. Trimming took 6 bases from V and 3 from J, leaving 6 bases between them. CDR3 DNA: TGTGCCAGCAGGGGCCTCTACGAGCAGTACTTC. It translates to CASRGLYEQYF.

The chain couples TRBV18 to TRBJ2-7, with 8 positions matching TRBD2. The trim removed 0 bases at V and 4 bases at J, leaving 5 bases unmatched. Germline CDR1 reads KGHSH; CDR2 reads LQKENI. CDR3 length: 15 residues. The CDR3 DNA sequence: TGTGCCAGCTCACCACCGGCGGGGGGCCAGTACGAGCAGTACTTC. Encoded protein: CASSPPAGGQYEQYF.